One sample yielded the 32 T cell receptor beta chains listed below, sequenced in a study of regulatory T cells in long-lasting Graves disease. This sample's time point: persistent/refractory GD, antithyroid drugs over 5 years with positive TRAb. RNA isolated from PBMCs was used to make the TCR library. Both iRepertoire HTBI primers and Arm-PCR of CDR3 regions were used to build the TCR beta libraries. MiXCR, applied by TCRdb to the multiplex PCR reads, yields one record per CDR3 protein. The sample has roughly 500,000 distinct CDR3 sequences; approximately 21% are singletons. Source: peripheral blood mononuclear cells (PBMCs), taken when the disease was refractory, from a patient treated with antithyroid drugs. The source of these receptors is a female donor with Graves disease.

V is TRBV7-8 and J is TRBJ2-1; D is possibly TRBD1 (6 bases). Between the trimmed V and J ends, which lost 5 bases and 8 bases, there was a span of 19 bases. The germline gives CDR1 SGHVS, CDR2 FQNEAQ. CDR3 size: 15 residues. CDR3 in amino acids: CASSRDQGRGHEQFF. The CDR3 nucleotides read TGTGCCAGCAGCCGAGATCAGGGCAGGGGCCATGAGCAGTTCTTC.

This clonotype has at least ten counts. The V and J genes are TRBV19 and TRBJ1-2; the match to TRBD1 covers 7 bases. The CDR3 is 15 residues long. J lost 0 bases, V lost 5 bases, and 6 bases had no gene match. From germline, CDR1 is LNHDA and CDR2 SQIVND (reference sequence). In DNA form, the CDR3 reads TGTGCCAGTAGTCTAAGGACAGGCACTAACTATGGCTACACCTTC. Residues: CASSLRTGTNYGYTF. The full variable domain, rest sourced from reference TRBV19 and TRBJ1-2, is DGGITQSPKYLFRKEGQNVTLSCEQNLNHDAMYWYRQDPGQGLRLIYYSQIVNDFQKGDIAEGYSVSREKKESFPLTVTSAQKNPTAFYLCASSLRTGTNYGYTFGSGTRLTVV.

The V gene is TRBV6-1, the J gene TRBJ1-2; perhaps TRBD1 as D (5 bases). V was shortened by 4 bases and J by 5 bases, with 8 bases between the two germline ends. Germline CDR1 and CDR2: MNHNS and SASEGT. This CDR3 spans 12 amino acids. The CDR3 sequence: CASSVGLYGYTF. CDR3 sequence (DNA): TGTGCCAGCAGTGTGGGGCTATATGGCTACACCTTC.

The chain has TRBV7-9 and TRBJ2-4, with D maybe TRBD2 (5 bases). The CDR3 has 17 residues. Trimming shortened V by 1 base and J by 0 bases, and 13 bases separated the two germline ends. CDR1 is SEHNR, CDR2 FQNEAQ, per germline (reference sequence). The DNA for the CDR3 is TGTGCCAGCAGCTTAGTAGCCGGAGCGGAAGCCAAAAACATTCAGTACTTC. It is translated as CASSLVAGAEAKNIQYF. The whole variable domain, filled in from reference TRBV7-9 and TRBJ2-4, reads DTGVSQNPRHKITKRGQNVTFRCDPISEHNRLYWYRQTLGQGPEFLTYFQNEAQLEKSRLLSDRFSAERPKGSFSTLEIQRTEQGDSAMYLCASSLVAGAEAKNIQYFGAGTRLSVL.

Ten or more counts support this clonotype. Here the CDR3 reads CASRGQGSVNEKLFF. The CDR3 DNA sequence: TGTGCCAGCAGGGGACAGGGCTCCGTTAATGAAAAACTGTTTTTT. This chain uses TRBV6-1 with TRBJ1-4; 9 nucleotides agree with TRBD1. Germline lookup yields CDR1 MNHNS and CDR2 SASEGT. The length of the CDR3 is 15 residues. The ends lost 6 bases at V and 4 bases at J; junction bases unmatched: 6.

The rearrangement links TRBV19 to TRBJ2-7; D is tentatively TRBD1 or TRBD2 (5 bases each). Germline V gene data show CDR1 as LNHDA and CDR2 as SQIVND (reference sequence). V was clipped by 5 bases and J by 2 bases, with 13 bases between them. This CDR3 spans 14 amino acids. CDR3 DNA: TGTGCCAGTAGTCCTTACGGGGCGCCCTACGAGCAGTACTTC. Protein product: CASSPYGAPYEQYF.

At least ten counts were recorded for this clonotype. The chain carries TRBV28 and TRBJ1-2; TRBD1 matches 8 bases. V was pared by 5 bases and J by 7 bases, with 15 bases of the junction left unmatched. Germline V lookup: CDR1 MDHEN, CDR2 SYDVKM. The CDR3 totals 16 residues. The CDR3 loop is CASSGVSGTGLSGYTF. In DNA, the CDR3 is TGTGCCAGCAGTGGCGTTTCCGGGACAGGATTGAGTGGCTACACCTTC.

This clonotype was observed at least ten times. The rearrangement uses TRBV2 and TRBJ1-5, with 10 bases matching TRBD1. Germline CDR1 is SNHLY and CDR2 is FYNNEI. V lost 1 base to trimming and J lost 1 base; unmatched junction nucleotides: 7. The CDR3 sequence is 18 residues long. The DNA of the CDR3 is TGTGCCAGCAGTGAAGGGGAGACAGGGGGCTTAAGCAATCAGCCCCAGCATTTT. Its protein product is CASSEGETGGLSNQPQHF.

This clonotype came up a few times. A read error may explain this, as a much larger clone is one base away. The genes are TRBV6-5 and TRBJ1-2; D remains unclear. The CDR3 runs 12 residues. V lost 2 bases to trimming and J lost 4 bases, with 5 bases between them. Germline V gene sequence: CDR1 MNHEY, CDR2 SVGAGI. In nucleotides, the CDR3 is TGTGCCAGCAGTTACGCGTCCTATGGCTACACCTTC. Amino acids: CASSYASYGYTF.

The chain has TRBV19 and TRBJ2-7, with 8 bases that match TRBD1. Germline V gene sequence: CDR1 LNHDA, CDR2 SQIVND (reference sequence). This CDR3 has 13 amino acids. With V trimmed by 5 bases and J by 3 bases, 3 bases remained unmatched. CDR3 sequence reads: CASSQGAYYEQYF. The CDR3 DNA reads TGTGCCAGTAGTCAGGGGGCATACTACGAGCAGTACTTC.

This chain links TRBV14 with TRBJ2-7; 11 bases map to TRBD2. The CDR3 is 15 amino acids. Germline V gives CDR1 SGHDN, CDR2 FVKESK. J gave up 5 bases and V 4 bases, and 7 bases lay outside the gene matches. The CDR3 DNA sequence: TGTGCCAGCAGCCTAGCGGGAGGGCCGAGGAACGAGCAGTACTTC. It specifies CASSLAGGPRNEQYF. Supplemented by reference TRBV14 and TRBJ2-7, the full variable domain reads EAGVTQFPSHSVIEKGQTVTLRCDPISGHDNLYWYRRVMGKEIKFLLHFVKESKQDESGMPNNRFLAERTGGTYSTLKVQPAELEDSGVYFCASSLAGGPRNEQYFGPGTRLTVT.

This clonotype was counted at least ten times. The CDR3 protein is CASSEQGDYGYTF. CDR3 in DNA: TGTGCCAGCAGCGAACAGGGAGACTATGGCTACACCTTC. The chain combines TRBV28 with TRBJ1-2; perhaps TRBD1 as D (6 bases). Germline V gene data show CDR1 as MDHEN and CDR2 as SYDVKM. This CDR3 region has 13 residues. Trimming shortened V by 6 bases and J by 3 bases, and 11 bases separated the two germline ends.

This clonotype was detected only a few times. The rearrangement uses TRBV6-1 and TRBJ2-2; D possibly matches TRBD1 or TRBD2 (5 bases each). This CDR3 is built from 15 residues. V was clipped by 7 bases and J by 5 bases, with 17 bases between them. Germline CDR1 and CDR2: MNHNS and SASEGT. CDR3: CASKRGVALTGELFF. CDR3 DNA sequence: TGTGCCAGCAAGAGGGGAGTAGCCTTAACCGGGGAGCTGTTTTTT.

This clonotype was detected a few times. This chain connects TRBV29-1 to TRBJ2-5; D is tentatively TRBD1 or TRBD2 (6 bases each). The CDR3 consists of 13 residues. Looked up from germline, CDR1 is SQVTM and CDR2 is ANQGSEA. Trimming stripped 7 bases from V and 5 bases from J, with 17 bases between. The CDR3 DNA sequence: TGCAGCGATAACAGGGTCGGAGGGGAGACCCAGTACTTC. Protein: CSDNRVGGETQYF.

This clonotype was picked up a small number of times. The chain combines TRBV28 with TRBJ2-3; D may be TRBD2 (5 bases). CDR3 length equals 12 residues. The V end lost 5 bases, the J end lost 6 bases, and 9 bases lay between the germline ends. The germline V gene has CDR1 MDHEN and CDR2 SYDVKM. CDR3 DNA sequence: TGTGCCAGCAGTGTCCCGGGGGATACGCAGTATTTT. It encodes CASSVPGDTQYF.

This clonotype was detected many times. This rearrangement joins TRBV6-5 to TRBJ2-7; D is perhaps TRBD2 (5 bases). Germline V gives CDR1 MNHEY, CDR2 SVGAGI. CDR3 length: 15 residues. With 2 bases removed from V and 0 bases from J, the gap between germline ends came to 11 bases. The CDR3 spells CASSYGGRSSYEQYF. The CDR3 bases are TGTGCCAGCAGTTACGGAGGTAGGAGCTCCTACGAGCAGTACTTC.

This clonotype came up many times. The rearrangement links TRBV2 to TRBJ2-7, with 7 bases identical to TRBD2. Trimming cost V 6 bases and J 1 base; bases outside gene matches: 12. The CDR3 contains 16 residues. Germline values: CDR1 SNHLY, CDR2 FYNNEI. This chain's CDR3 is CASSWGGVFGSYEQYF. The DNA of the CDR3 is TGTGCCAGCAGCTGGGGAGGGGTCTTTGGATCCTACGAGCAGTACTTC.

This clonotype turned up a few times. This chain joins TRBV4-1 and TRBJ1-5; D is undetermined. The germline CDR1 and CDR2 sequences are MGHRA and YSYEKL. There are 15 residues in the CDR3. V was cut by 2 bases and J by 2 bases, with 10 bases left in between. In nucleotides, the CDR3 is TGCGCCAGCAGCCAATATTGGCAGGGCAATCAGCCCCAGCATTTT. Amino acid sequence: CASSQYWQGNQPQHF.

The chain recombines TRBV30 with TRBJ2-2; 7 bases map to TRBD1. There are 13 residues in the CDR3. Germline loops: CDR1 GTSNPN, CDR2 SVGIG (reference sequence). With V trimmed by 1 base and J by 6 bases, 2 bases remained unmatched. CDR3 sequence reads: CAWSATGAGELFF. The CDR3, as DNA: TGTGCCTGGAGTGCAACAGGGGCCGGGGAGCTGTTTTTT.

The chain employs TRBV29-1 and TRBJ2-1; D might be TRBD1 or TRBD2, each matching 5 bases. CDR3 length: 14 residues. In germline, CDR1 is SQVTM, CDR2 ANQGSEA. V lost 3 bases and J lost 4, with 13 bases in between. Here the CDR3 reads CSVDATGPYNEQFF. The CDR3 DNA follows: TGCAGCGTTGATGCAACGGGGCCGTACAATGAGCAGTTCTTC.

The V gene is TRBV6-2 or TRBV6-3, the J gene TRBJ2-1; D possibly matches TRBD1 or TRBD2 (5 bases each). The CDR3 is 17 amino acids. CDR1 and CDR2 from the germline V gene are MNHEY and SVGEGT. Trimming took 2 bases from V and 2 from J, leaving 16 bases between them. CDR3 DNA sequence: TGTGCCAGCAGTTACAAAACCGGGACGAGGGCCTACAATGAGCAGTTCTTC. Encoded protein: CASSYKTGTRAYNEQFF.

This clonotype was seen many times. V and J are TRBV6-2 or TRBV6-3 and TRBJ2-7; the D gene is possibly TRBD2 (6 bases). Deletions cut 2 bases from V and 3 bases from J, with 11 bases between. Germline assignment: CDR1 MNHEY and CDR2 SVGEGT. This CDR3 contains 14 residues. The CDR3: CASSYRGSFYEQYF. The CDR3 bases are TGTGCCAGCAGTTACCGGGGGTCTTTCTACGAGCAGTACTTC.

The chain links TRBV11-2 to TRBJ2-7; D tentatively fits TRBD1 or TRBD2 (6 bases each). Germline values: CDR1 SGHAT, CDR2 FQNNGV. This CDR3 contains 15 residues. V dropped 5 bases and J dropped 2 bases, with 16 bases sitting between them. Here the CDR3 reads CASSPLGGRTYEQYF. CDR3 DNA: TGTGCCAGCAGCCCATTAGGGGGGAGGACCTACGAGCAGTACTTC. The full variable domain, its missing parts supplied by reference TRBV11-2 and TRBJ2-7, is EAGVAQSPRYKIIEKRQSVAFWCNPISGHATLYWYQQILGQGPKLLIQFQNNGVVDDSQLPKDRFSAERLKGVDSTLKIQPAKLEDSAVYLCASSPLGGRTYEQYFGPGTRLTVT.

There are many counts of this clonotype. In DNA form, the CDR3 reads TGTGCCATCGACAGGGCACGGTACGAAAAACTGTTTTTT. It is translated as CAIDRARYEKLFF. The chain carries TRBV7-9 and TRBJ1-4, with TRBD1 matching over 7 bases. Germline CDR1 reads SEHNR; CDR2 reads FQNEAQ (reference sequence). The J segment lost 8 bases and the V segment lost 10 bases, leaving 10 bases of the junction unmatched. This CDR3 contains 13 residues.

The chain employs TRBV29-1 and TRBJ2-5; a weak D match, TRBD1 (6 bases). V was trimmed by 3 bases and J by 5 bases, leaving 16 bases between them. CDR1 and CDR2 from the germline V gene are SQVTM and ANQGSEA. The CDR3 extends over 14 amino acids. This CDR3 reads CSVEPGQYFETQYF. DNA for the CDR3: TGCAGCGTTGAGCCGGGACAATATTTCGAGACCCAGTACTTC.

This clonotype was counted between two and nine times. The CDR3 loop reads CASSENTGRFSPLHF. The CDR3 bases are TGTGCCAGCAGCGAAAACACAGGGAGGTTTTCACCCCTCCACTTT. V and J are TRBV2 and TRBJ1-6; weak D call: TRBD1 (6 bases). Looked up from germline, CDR1 is SNHLY and CDR2 is FYNNEI. The V and J ends lost 6 bases and 9 bases respectively, with 18 bases between them. This CDR3 comprises 15 residues.

The sample holds many counts of this clonotype. The chain is built from TRBV29-1 and TRBJ1-2; D unresolved. Germline CDR1 reads SQVTM; CDR2 reads ANQGSEA. V lost 6 bases, J lost 4 bases, and 12 bases lay in between. The CDR3 has 12 amino acids. The CDR3 DNA reads as TGCAGCGTGGGAGTGGGAGTCTATGGCTACACCTTC. Protein: CSVGVGVYGYTF.

The chain is built from TRBV19 and TRBJ2-7; 11 nucleotides line up with TRBD2. CDR1 and CDR2 (germline): LNHDA, SQIVND (reference sequence). This CDR3 has 15 residues. V lost 2 bases, J lost 6 bases, and 6 bases stayed unmatched. The CDR3 region is CASSILAGGLREQYF. CDR3 in DNA: TGTGCCAGTAGTATATTAGCGGGAGGGCTCCGCGAGCAGTACTTC. The full variable domain, with the rest looked up from reference TRBV19 and TRBJ2-7, is DGGITQSPKYLFRKEGQNVTLSCEQNLNHDAMYWYRQDPGQGLRLIYYSQIVNDFQKGDIAEGYSVSREKKESFPLTVTSAQKNPTAFYLCASSILAGGLREQYFGPGTRLTVT.

As concerns this clonotype: A much larger clone differs from this one at a single base, so this may be a read error. This chain links TRBV20-1 with TRBJ1-1; 11 nucleotides agree with TRBD1. This CDR3 comprises 14 residues. Germline CDR1 reads DFQATT; CDR2 reads SNEGSKA (reference sequence). The CDR3 DNA follows: TGCAGTGCTAGTGGGACAGGGGGTATCACTGGAGCTTTCTTT. It is translated as CSASGTGGITGAFF.

The V gene is TRBV29-1, the J gene TRBJ2-2, with 7 bases matching TRBD1. The length of the CDR3 is 12 residues. Germline loops: CDR1 SQVTM, CDR2 ANQGSEA. Trimming at V came to 5 bases and at J to 5 bases, leaving 2 bases not matched to a gene. CDR3 sequence: CSVQGVTGELFF. The CDR3 DNA reads as TGCAGCGTTCAGGGGGTTACCGGGGAGCTGTTTTTT.

This clonotype was observed many times. The CDR3 region is CASSFAGTGGGRISGNQPQHF. The CDR3 DNA reads TGTGCCAGCAGTTTCGCCGGGACAGGGGGAGGGCGTATATCGGGCAATCAGCCCCAGCATTTT. This rearrangement joins TRBV28 to TRBJ1-5; TRBD1 agrees at 11 bases. CDR3 length: 21 amino acids. Germline V gene sequence: CDR1 MDHEN, CDR2 SYDVKM. V lost 3 bases to trimming and J lost 2 bases; unmatched junction nucleotides: 18.

This clonotype was picked up many times. CDR3 protein: CASSFEGDYGYTF. The CDR3, as DNA: TGTGCCAGCAGTTTTGAGGGTGACTATGGCTACACCTTC. The chain couples TRBV12-3 or TRBV12-4 to TRBJ1-2, with D uncertain. The CDR3 covers 13 residues. The germline V and J ends were trimmed by 3 bases and 3 bases, with 8 bases remaining between them.